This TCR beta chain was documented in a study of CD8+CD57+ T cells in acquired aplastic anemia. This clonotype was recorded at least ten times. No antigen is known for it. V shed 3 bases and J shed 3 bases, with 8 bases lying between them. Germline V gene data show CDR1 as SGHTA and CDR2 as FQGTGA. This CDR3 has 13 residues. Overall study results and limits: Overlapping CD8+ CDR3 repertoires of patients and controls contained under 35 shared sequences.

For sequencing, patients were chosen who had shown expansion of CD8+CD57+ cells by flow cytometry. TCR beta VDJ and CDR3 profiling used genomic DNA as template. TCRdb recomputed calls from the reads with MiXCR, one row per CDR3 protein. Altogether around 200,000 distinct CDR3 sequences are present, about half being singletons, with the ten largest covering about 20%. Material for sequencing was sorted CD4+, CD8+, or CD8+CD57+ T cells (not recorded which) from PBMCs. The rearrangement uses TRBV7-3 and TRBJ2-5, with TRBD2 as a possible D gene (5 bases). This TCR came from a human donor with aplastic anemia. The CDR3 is CASSLNGEETQYF. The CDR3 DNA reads TGTGCCAGCAGCTTGAACGGGGAAGAGACCCAGTACTTC.